This T cell receptor (beta chain) appears in the sequencing data of a study of blood T cell repertoires in COVID-19. Measured with immunoSEQ multiplex PCR; TCRdb has only the in-frame clones, and not every one. The sample holds approximately 300,000 clones; approximately 87% are singletons and the top ten take approximately 5%. This CDR3 has 13 amino acids. V was shortened by 6 bases and J by 5 bases, with 14 bases between the two germline ends. The sequencing sample was made of PBMCs or T cells enriched from blood (not recorded which). This sequence was found in a woman aged 25 to 45 who had recovered from COVID-19. The chain carries TRBV23-1 and TRBJ2-7, with D possibly being TRBD2 (7 bases). TRBV23-1 is an ORF, and what it does is uncertain. This chain's CDR3 is CASRRGGGNEQYF. The CDR3 nucleotides are TGCGCCAGCAGGAGAGGGGGGGGAAACGAGCAGTACTTC.